The T cell receptor beta chain under discussion was sequenced for a study of blood T cell repertoires in COVID-19. The overall study: Spain, Italy and the United States supplied samples that represented acute and convalescent COVID-19.

The table came from immunoSEQ multiplex PCR; TCRdb's copy has only in-frame clones and leaves some out. The sample yields more than 300,000 clones, 85% to 95% seen once. Germline V gives CDR1 SGHRS, CDR2 YFSETQ. V was pared by 0 bases and J by 6 bases, with 13 bases between. This CDR3 spans 15 amino acids. Researchers sorted participants into cohorts using their self-reported clinical history. This chain uses TRBV5-1 with TRBJ1-5; weak D call: TRBD1 (6 bases). The source is a woman aged 25 to 39 who had been exposed to COVID-19. Sequenced sample: PBMCs or T cells enriched from blood (not recorded which). The CDR3 coding sequence is TGCGCCAGCAGCTTGGTGGCAGGGGAGGGTCAGCCCCAGCATTTT. This encodes CASSLVAGEGQPQHF.